This T cell receptor (beta chain) was captured in a study of shared clonotypes between healthy human individuals. From germline, CDR1 is SGHNT and CDR2 YYREEE (reference sequence). The CDR3 consists of 14 residues. V was trimmed by 3 bases and J by 3 bases, leaving 11 bases between them. The DNA input per sorted-subset replicate PCR was approximately 210 ng, corresponding to tens of thousands of T cell genomes. Profiled with immunoSEQ multiplex PCR; TCRdb holds only in-frame clones, not every one. The profile shows 1,500,000 or so clones, 98% of them singletons. The sequencing input was naive CD4+ T cells sorted from blood. Subset in this sample: CD45RA+ positively selected. The gene calls are TRBV5-4 and TRBJ2-3; D is unresolved. The TCR originated in a man aged 25-45 years in good health. In nucleotides, the CDR3 is TGTGCCAGCAGCTCGGAACGACTTACAGATACGCAGTATTTT. It is translated as CASSSERLTDTQYF.